At least ten counts were recorded for the clone carrying this T cell receptor beta chain. The data belong to a study of early T cells in non-severe SARS-CoV-2 infection. After removal of 3 bases from V and 5 bases from J, the junction contained 7 bases not matched to a gene. In germline, CDR1 is SGHTA, CDR2 FQGNSA. The CDR3 loop spans 16 amino acids. TCRdb re-derived calls from the 5' RACE reads in MiXCR, one entry per CDR3 protein. The sample records 25,000 to 35,000 distinct CDR3 sequences, approximately 5% being singletons. The chain uses TRBV7-2 and TRBJ2-3; 11 bases agree with TRBD2. Sequenced sample: whole blood. The sequence was obtained from an adult who was a healthcare worker with PCR-confirmed SARS-CoV-2 infection or an uninfected control (not recorded which). The CDR3 spells CASSFVAGGQGDTQYF. Here the CDR3 DNA reads TGTGCCAGCAGCTTCGTAGCGGGGGGGCAGGGAGATACGCAGTATTTT.